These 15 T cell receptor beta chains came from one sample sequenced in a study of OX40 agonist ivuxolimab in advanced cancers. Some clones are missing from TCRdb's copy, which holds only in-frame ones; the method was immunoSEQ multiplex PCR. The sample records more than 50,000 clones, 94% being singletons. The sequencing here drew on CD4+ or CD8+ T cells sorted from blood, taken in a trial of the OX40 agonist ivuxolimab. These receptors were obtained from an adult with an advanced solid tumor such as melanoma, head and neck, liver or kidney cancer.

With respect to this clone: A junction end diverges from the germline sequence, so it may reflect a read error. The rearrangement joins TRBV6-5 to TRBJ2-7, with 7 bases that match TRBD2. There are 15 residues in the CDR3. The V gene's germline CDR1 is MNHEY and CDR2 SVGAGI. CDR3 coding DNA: TGTGCCAGCAGTTACTTGTGGGAGGGCTCCAACGAGCAGTACTTC. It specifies CASSYLWEGSNEQYF.

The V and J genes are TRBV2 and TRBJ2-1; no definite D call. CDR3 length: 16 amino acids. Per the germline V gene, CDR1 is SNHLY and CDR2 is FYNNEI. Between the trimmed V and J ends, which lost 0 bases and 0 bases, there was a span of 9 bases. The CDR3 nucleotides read TGTGCCAGCAGTGAAGCGGCCGACGGCTCCTACAATGAGCAGTTCTTC. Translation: CASSEAADGSYNEQFF.

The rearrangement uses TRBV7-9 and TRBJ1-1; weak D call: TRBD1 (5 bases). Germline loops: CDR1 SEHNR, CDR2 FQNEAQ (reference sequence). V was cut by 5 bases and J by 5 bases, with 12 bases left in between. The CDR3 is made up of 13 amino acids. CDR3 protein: CASSPPGGTEAFF. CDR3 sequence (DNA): TGTGCCAGCAGCCCCCCGGGGGGGACTGAAGCTTTCTTT. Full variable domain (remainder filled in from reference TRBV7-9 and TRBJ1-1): DTGVSQNPRHKITKRGQNVTFRCDPISEHNRLYWYRQTLGQGPEFLTYFQNEAQLEKSRLLSDRFSAERPKGSFSTLEIQRTEQGDSAMYLCASSPPGGTEAFFGQGTRLTVV.

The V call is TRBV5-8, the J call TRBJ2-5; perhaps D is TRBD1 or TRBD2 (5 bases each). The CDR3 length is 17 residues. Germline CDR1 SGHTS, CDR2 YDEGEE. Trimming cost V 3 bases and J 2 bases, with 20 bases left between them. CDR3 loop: CASSYLGGTLGQETQYF. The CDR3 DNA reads TGTGCCAGCAGCTACCTTGGGGGTACGTTAGGACAAGAGACCCAGTACTTC.

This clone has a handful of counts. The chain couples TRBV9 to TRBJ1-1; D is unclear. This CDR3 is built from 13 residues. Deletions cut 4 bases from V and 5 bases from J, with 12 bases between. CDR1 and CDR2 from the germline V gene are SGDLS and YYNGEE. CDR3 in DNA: TGTGCCAGCAGCCCGACGGACGGGACTGAAGCTTTCTTT. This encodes CASSPTDGTEAFF.

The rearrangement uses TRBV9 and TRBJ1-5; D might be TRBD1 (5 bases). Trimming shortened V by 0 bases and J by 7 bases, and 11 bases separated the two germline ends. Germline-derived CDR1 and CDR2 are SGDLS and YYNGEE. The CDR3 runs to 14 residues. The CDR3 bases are TGTGCCAGCAGCGTAGGGAGGGGCCTACAGCCCCAGCATTTT. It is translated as CASSVGRGLQPQHF.

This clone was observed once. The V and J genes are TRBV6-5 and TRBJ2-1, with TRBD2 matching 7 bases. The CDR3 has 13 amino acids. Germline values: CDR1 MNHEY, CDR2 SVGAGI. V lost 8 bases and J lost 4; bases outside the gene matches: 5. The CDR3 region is CASGGLGYNEQFF. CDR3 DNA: TGTGCCAGCGGAGGACTAGGGTACAATGAGCAGTTCTTC.

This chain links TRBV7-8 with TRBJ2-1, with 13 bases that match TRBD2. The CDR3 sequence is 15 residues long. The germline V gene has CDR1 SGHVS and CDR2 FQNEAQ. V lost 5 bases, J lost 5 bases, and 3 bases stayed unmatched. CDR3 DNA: TGTGCCAGCAGCCCGGGACTAGCGGGAAACAATGAGCAGTTCTTC. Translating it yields CASSPGLAGNNEQFF.

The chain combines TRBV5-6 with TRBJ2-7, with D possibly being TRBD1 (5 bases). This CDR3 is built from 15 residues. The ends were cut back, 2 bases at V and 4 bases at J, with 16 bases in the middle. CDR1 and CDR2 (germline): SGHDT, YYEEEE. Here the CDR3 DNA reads TGTGCCAGCAGCTTCGACCGCCGACAGTTATACGAGCAGTACTTC. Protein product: CASSFDRRQLYEQYF. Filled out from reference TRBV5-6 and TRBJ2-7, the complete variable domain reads DAGVTQSPTHLIKTRGQQVTLRCSPKSGHDTVSWYQQALGQGPQFIFQYYEEEERQRGNFPDRFSGHQFPNYSSELNVNALLLGDSALYLCASSFDRRQLYEQYFGPGTRLTVT.

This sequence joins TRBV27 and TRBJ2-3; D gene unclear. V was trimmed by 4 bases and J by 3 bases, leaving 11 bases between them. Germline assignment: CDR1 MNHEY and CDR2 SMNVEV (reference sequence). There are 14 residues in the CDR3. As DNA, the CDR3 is TGTGCCAGCAGTTCAGAAACAAGAACAGATACGCAGTATTTT. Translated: CASSSETRTDTQYF.

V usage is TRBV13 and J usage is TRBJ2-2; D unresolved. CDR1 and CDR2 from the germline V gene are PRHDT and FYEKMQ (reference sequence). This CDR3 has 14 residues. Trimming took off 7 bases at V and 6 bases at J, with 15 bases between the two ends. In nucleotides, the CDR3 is TGTGCCAGCATAAAACCCGACGAACCCGGGGAGCTGTTTTTT. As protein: CASIKPDEPGELFF.

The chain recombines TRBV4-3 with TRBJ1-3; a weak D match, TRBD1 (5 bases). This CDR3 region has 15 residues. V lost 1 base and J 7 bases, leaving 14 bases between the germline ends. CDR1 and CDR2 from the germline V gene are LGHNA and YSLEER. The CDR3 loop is CASSQGGGGSNTIYF. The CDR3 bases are TGCGCCAGCAGCCAAGGTGGGGGGGGAAGCAACACCATATATTTT.

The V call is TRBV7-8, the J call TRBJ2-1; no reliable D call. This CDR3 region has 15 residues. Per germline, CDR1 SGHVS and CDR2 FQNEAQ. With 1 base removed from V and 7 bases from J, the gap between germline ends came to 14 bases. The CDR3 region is CASSLGHTIGNEQFF. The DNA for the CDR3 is TGTGCCAGCAGCTTAGGACACACGATAGGAAATGAGCAGTTCTTC.

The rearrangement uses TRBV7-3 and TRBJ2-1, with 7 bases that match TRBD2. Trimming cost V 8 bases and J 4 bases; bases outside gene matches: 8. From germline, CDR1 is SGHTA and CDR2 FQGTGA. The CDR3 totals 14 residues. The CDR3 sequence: CASSSGKGYNEQFF. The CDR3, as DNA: TGTGCCAGCTCCAGCGGGAAGGGTTACAATGAGCAGTTCTTC.

CDR3 DNA sequence: TGTGCCAGTAGACTTCTGGGGGGGGGACCCACAGATACGCAGTATTTT. Translated: CASRLLGGGPTDTQYF. This rearrangement joins TRBV11-2 to TRBJ2-3; TRBD2 agrees at 7 bases. The CDR3 runs to 16 residues. Germline CDR1 is SGHAT and CDR2 is FQNNGV. The trim removed 9 bases at V and 2 bases at J, leaving 14 bases unmatched.